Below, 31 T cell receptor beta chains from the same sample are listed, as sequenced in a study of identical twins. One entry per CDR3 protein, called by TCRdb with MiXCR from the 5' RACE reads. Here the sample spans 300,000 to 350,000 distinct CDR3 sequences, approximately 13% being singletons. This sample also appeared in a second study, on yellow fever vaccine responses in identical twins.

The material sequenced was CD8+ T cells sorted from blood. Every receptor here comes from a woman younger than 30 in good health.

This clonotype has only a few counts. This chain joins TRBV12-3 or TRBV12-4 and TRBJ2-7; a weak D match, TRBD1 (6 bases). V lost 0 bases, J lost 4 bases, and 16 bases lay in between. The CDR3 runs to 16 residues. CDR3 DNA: TGTGCCAGCAGTTTAGCGGCCGGGACACTAGTTTACGAGCAGTACTTC. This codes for CASSLAAGTLVYEQYF.

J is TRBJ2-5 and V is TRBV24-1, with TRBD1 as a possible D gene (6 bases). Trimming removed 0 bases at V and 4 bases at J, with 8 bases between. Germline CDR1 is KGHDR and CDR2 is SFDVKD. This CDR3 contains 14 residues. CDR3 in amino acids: CATSDLSGVETQYF. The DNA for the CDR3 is TGTGCCACCAGTGATTTGTCAGGGGTAGAGACCCAGTACTTC.

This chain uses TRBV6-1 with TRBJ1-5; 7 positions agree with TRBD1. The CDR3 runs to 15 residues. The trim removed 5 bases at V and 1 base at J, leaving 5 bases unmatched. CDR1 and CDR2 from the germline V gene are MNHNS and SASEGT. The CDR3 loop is CASSPTGLSNQPQHF. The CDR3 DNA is TGTGCCAGCAGTCCGACAGGGTTGAGCAATCAGCCCCAGCATTTT.

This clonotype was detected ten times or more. CDR3 protein: CASSSPGTHFLNEQFF. DNA of the CDR3: TGTGCCAGCAGTTCCCCCGGGACGCACTTTTTGAATGAGCAGTTCTTC. This chain links TRBV12-3 or TRBV12-4 with TRBJ2-1; TRBD1 or TRBD2 may be the D gene (5 bases each). Deletions cut 4 bases from V and 7 bases from J, with 20 bases between. The CDR3 spans 16 residues.

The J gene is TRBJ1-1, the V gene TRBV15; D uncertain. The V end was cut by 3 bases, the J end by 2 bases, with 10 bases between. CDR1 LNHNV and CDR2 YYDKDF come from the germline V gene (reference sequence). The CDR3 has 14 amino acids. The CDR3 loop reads CATSREKFNTEAFF. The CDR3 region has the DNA TGTGCCACCAGCAGGGAAAAATTTAACACTGAAGCTTTCTTT. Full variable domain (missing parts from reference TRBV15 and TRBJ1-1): DAMVIQNPRYQVTQFGKPVTLSCSQTLNHNVMYWYQQKSSQAPKLLFHYYDKDFNNEADTPDNFQSRRPNTSFCFLDIRSPGLGDTAMYLCATSREKFNTEAFFGQGTRLTVV.

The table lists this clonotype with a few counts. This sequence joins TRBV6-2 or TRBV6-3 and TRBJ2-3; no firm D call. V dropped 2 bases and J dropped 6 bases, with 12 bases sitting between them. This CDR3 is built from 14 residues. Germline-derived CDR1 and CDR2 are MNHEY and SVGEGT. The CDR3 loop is CASSYLIPSDTQYF. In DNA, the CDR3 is TGTGCCAGCAGTTACCTTATCCCTTCCGATACGCAGTATTTT.

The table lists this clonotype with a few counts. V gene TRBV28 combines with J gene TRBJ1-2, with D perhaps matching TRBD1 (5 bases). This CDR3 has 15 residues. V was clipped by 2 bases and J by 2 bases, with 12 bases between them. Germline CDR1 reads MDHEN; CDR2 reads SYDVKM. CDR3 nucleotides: TGTGCCAGCAGTTTAGTGGCAGGGACGAACTATGGCTACACCTTC. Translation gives CASSLVAGTNYGYTF.

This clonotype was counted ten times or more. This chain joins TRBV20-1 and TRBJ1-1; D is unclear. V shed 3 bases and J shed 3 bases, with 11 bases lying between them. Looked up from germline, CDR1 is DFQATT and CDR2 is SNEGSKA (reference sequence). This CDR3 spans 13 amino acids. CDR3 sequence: CSARNRKYTEAFF. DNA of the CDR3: TGCAGTGCTAGGAACCGGAAATACACTGAAGCTTTCTTT.

The CDR3 is CASSTPGDRVNEQYF. Written as DNA, the CDR3 is TGTGCCAGCAGCACCCCCGGGGACAGGGTCAACGAGCAGTACTTC. This chain joins TRBV7-8 and TRBJ2-7; 9 bases align to TRBD1. V shed 5 bases, J shed 5 bases, and the junction held 10 bases outside the gene matches. Germline loops: CDR1 SGHVS, CDR2 FQNEAQ. The CDR3 covers 15 residues.

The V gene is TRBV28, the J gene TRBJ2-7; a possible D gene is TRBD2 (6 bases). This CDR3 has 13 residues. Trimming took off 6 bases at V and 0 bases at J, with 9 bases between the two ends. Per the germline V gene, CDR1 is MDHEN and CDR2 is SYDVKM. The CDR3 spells CASRSSVSYEQYF. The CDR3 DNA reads TGTGCCAGCAGGTCTAGCGTCTCCTACGAGCAGTACTTC.

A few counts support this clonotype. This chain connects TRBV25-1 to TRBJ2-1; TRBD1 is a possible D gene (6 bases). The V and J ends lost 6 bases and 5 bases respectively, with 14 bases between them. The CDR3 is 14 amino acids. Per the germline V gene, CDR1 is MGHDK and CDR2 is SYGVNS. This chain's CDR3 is CASRSGQLNNEQFF. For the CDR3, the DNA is TGTGCCAGCAGATCCGGACAGCTCAACAATGAGCAGTTCTTC.

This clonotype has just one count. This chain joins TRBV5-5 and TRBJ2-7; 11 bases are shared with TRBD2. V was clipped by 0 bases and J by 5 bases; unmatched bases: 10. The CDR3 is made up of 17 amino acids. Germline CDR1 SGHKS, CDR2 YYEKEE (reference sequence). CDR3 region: CASSLAGLAGGQNEQYV. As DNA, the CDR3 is TGTGCCAGCAGCTTGGCCGGTTTAGCGGGGGGGCAGAACGAGCAGTACGTC.

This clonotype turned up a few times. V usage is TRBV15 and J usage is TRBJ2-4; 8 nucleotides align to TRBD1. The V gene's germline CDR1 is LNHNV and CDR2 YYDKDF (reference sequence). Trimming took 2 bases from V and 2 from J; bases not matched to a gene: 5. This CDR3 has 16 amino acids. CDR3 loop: CATSRPRQGSKNIQYF. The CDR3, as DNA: TGTGCCACCAGCAGACCACGACAGGGGTCCAAAAACATTCAGTACTTC.

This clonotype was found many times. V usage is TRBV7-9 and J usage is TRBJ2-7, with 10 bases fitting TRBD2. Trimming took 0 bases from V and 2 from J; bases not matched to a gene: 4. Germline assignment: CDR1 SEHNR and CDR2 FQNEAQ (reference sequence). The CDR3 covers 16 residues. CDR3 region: CASSLAQGLATYEQYF. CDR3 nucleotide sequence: TGTGCCAGCAGCTTAGCGCAGGGACTAGCGACCTACGAGCAGTACTTC.

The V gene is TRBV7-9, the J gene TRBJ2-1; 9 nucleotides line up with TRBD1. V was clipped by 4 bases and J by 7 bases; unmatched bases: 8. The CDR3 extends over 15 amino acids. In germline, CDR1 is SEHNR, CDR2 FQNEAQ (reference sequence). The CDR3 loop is CASSWDRDARNEQFF. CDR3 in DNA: TGTGCCAGCAGCTGGGACAGGGACGCTCGGAATGAGCAGTTCTTC. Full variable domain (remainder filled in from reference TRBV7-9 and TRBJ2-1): DTGVSQNPRHKITKRGQNVTFRCDPISEHNRLYWYRQTLGQGPEFLTYFQNEAQLEKSRLLSDRFSAERPKGSFSTLEIQRTEQGDSAMYLCASSWDRDARNEQFFGPGTRLTVL.

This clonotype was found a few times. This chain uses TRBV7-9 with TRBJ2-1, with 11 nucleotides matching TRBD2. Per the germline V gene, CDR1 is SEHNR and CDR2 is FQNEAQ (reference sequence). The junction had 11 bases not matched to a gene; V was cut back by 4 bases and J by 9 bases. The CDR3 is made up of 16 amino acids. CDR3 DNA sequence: TGTGCCAGCAGCTCCCTATTAGCGGGAGGGCTGCGTGAGCAGTTCTTC. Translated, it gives CASSSLLAGGLREQFF. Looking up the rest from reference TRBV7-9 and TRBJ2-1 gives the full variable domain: DTGVSQNPRHKITKRGQNVTFRCDPISEHNRLYWYRQTLGQGPEFLTYFQNEAQLEKSRLLSDRFSAERPKGSFSTLEIQRTEQGDSAMYLCASSSLLAGGLREQFFGPGTRLTVL.

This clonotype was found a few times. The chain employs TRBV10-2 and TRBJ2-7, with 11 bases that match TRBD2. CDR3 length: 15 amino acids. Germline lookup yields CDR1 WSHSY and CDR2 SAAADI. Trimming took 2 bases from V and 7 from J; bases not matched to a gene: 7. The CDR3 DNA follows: TGCGCCAGCAGTGAGGCACTAGCGGGGGCCTTGGAGCAGTACGTC. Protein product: CASSEALAGALEQYV.

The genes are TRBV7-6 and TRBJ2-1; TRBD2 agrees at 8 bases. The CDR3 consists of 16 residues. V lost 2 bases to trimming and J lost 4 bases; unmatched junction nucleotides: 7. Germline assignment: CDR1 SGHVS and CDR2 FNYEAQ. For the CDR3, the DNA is TGTGCCAGCAGCTTATCACCAGCGGGAGATTACAATGAGCAGTTCTTC. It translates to CASSLSPAGDYNEQFF.

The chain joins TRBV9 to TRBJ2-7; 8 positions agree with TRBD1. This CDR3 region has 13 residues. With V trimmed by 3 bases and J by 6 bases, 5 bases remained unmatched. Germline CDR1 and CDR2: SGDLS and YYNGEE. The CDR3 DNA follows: TGTGCCAGCAGCGAGACAGGGGTCGGCGAGCAGTACTTC. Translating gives CASSETGVGEQYF.

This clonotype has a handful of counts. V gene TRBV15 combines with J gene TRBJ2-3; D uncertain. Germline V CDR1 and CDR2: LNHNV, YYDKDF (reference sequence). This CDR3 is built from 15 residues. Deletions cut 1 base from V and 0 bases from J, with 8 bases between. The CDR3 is CATSRGEASTDTQYF. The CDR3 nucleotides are TGTGCCACCAGCAGAGGAGAAGCTAGCACAGATACGCAGTATTTT. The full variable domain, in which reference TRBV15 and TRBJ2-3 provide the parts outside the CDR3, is DAMVIQNPRYQVTQFGKPVTLSCSQTLNHNVMYWYQQKSSQAPKLLFHYYDKDFNNEADTPDNFQSRRPNTSFCFLDIRSPGLGDTAMYLCATSRGEASTDTQYFGPGTRLTVL.

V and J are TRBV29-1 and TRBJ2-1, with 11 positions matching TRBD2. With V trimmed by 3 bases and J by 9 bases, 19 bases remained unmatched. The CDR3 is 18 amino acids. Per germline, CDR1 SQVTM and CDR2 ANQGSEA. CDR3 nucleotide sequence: TGCAGCGTTGACGGTCTTCTGACTAGCGGGAATCGGTTTGGTGAGCAGTTCTTC. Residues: CSVDGLLTSGNRFGEQFF.

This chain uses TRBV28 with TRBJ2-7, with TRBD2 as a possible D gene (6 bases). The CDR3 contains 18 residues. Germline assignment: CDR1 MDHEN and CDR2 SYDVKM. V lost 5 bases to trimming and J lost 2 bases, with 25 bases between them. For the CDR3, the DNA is TGTGCCAGCAGTCTCATCCGGGACGTGTGGGACTTTACCTACGAGCAGTACTTC. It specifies CASSLIRDVWDFTYEQYF.

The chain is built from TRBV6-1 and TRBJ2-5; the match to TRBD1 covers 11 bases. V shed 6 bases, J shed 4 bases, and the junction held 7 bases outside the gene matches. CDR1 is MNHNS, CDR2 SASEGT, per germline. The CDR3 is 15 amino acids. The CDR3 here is CASSKDRGLSETQYF. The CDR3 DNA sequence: TGTGCCAGCAGCAAGGACAGGGGGCTATCAGAGACCCAGTACTTC.

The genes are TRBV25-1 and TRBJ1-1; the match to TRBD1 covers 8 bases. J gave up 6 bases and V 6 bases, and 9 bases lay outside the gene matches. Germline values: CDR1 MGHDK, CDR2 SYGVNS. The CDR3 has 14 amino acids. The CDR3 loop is CASSDPGQGAEAFF. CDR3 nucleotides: TGTGCCAGCAGCGATCCCGGACAGGGCGCTGAAGCTTTCTTT.

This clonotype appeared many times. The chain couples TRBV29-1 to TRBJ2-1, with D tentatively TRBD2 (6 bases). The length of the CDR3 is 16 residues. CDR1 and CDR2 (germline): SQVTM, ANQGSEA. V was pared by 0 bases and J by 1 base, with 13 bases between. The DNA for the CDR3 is TGCAGCGTTGAAGATTTAGGAGGGAATTCCTACAATGAGCAGTTCTTC. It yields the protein CSVEDLGGNSYNEQFF.

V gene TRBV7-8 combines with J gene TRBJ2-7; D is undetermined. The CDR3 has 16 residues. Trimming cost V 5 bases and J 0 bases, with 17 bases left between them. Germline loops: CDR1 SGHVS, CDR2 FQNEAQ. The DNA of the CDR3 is TGTGCCAGCAGCCTCGTCCCGCCTTTTAGCTCCTACGAGCAGTACGTC. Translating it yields CASSLVPPFSSYEQYV.

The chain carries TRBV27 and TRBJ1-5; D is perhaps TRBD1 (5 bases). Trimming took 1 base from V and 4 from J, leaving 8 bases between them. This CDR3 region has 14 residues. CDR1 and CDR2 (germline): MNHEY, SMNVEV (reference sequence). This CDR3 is CASSLWGENQPQHF. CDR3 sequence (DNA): TGTGCCAGCAGTTTATGGGGGGAGAATCAGCCCCAGCATTTT.

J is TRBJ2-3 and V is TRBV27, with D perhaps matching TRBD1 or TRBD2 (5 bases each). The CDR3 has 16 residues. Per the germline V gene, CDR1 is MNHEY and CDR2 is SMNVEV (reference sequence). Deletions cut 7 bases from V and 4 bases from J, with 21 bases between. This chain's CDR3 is CASIRPTALRADTQYF. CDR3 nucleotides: TGTGCCAGCATCCGACCGACAGCCTTGAGGGCAGATACGCAGTATTTT.

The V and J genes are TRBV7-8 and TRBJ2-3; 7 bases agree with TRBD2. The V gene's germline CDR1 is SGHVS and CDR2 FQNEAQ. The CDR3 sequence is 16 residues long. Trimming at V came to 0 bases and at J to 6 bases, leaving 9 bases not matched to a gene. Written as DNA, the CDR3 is TGTGCCAGCAGCTTAGCGGGGGGAGGGCCGGAGGATACGCAGTATTTT. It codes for CASSLAGGGPEDTQYF.

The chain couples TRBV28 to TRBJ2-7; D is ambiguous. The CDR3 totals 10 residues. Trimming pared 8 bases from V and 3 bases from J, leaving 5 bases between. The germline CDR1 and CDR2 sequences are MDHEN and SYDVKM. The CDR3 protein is CASGNYEQYV. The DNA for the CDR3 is TGTGCCAGCGGGAACTACGAGCAGTACGTC.

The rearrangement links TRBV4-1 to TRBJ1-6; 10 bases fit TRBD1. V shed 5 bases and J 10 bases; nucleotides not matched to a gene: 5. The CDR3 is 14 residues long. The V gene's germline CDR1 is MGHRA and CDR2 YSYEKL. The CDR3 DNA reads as TGCGCCAGCAGCGGGTGGACAGGGGGGTCACCCCTCCACTTT. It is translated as CASSGWTGGSPLHF.